The 14 T cell receptor beta chains below all came from one sample that was sequenced in a study of T cell repertoires in cytomegalovirus infection (dated by TCRdb to between 2018 and 2021). These reads were obtained on an Illumina HiSeq 1500. TCRdb's own reprocessing of the public reads used fastp at Q25 and MiXCR and kept productive beta chains. Duplicate CDR3 protein sequences are folded into a single record with the most common DNA and genes. In all, the sample holds hundreds of thousands of distinct CDR3 sequences, and 24% of those were seen once. The top ten hold under 8.5% of the sample. The specimen was CD8+ T cells from PBMCs. The origin of the receptors is a human donor in good health (CMV status not recorded). Some clones in this sample may be carry-over from other donors' samples.

V usage is TRBV7-9 and J usage is TRBJ2-2, with unresolved D. The V gene's germline CDR1 is SEHNR and CDR2 FQNEAQ (reference sequence). The CDR3 spans 15 residues. V lost 2 bases, J lost 0 bases, and 7 bases lay in between. As DNA, the CDR3 is TGTGCCAGCAGCTTATATACAGCGAACACCGGGGAGCTGTTTTTT. Its translation: CASSLYTANTGELFF.

V gene TRBV15 combines with J gene TRBJ1-1, with a possible D match to TRBD1 (5 bases). Germline assignment: CDR1 LNHNV and CDR2 YYDKDF (reference sequence). Trimming shortened V by 8 bases and J by 6 bases, and 13 bases separated the two germline ends. The CDR3 spans 12 residues. CDR3 amino acids: CATGASLSEAFF. The CDR3 DNA is TGTGCCACCGGGGCCAGCCTCTCTGAAGCTTTCTTT. Full variable domain (missing parts from reference TRBV15 and TRBJ1-1): DAMVIQNPRYQVTQFGKPVTLSCSQTLNHNVMYWYQQKSSQAPKLLFHYYDKDFNNEADTPDNFQSRRPNTSFCFLDIRSPGLGDTAMYLCATGASLSEAFFGQGTRLTVV.

This clonotype was found many times. This chain connects TRBV7-8 to TRBJ1-2, with D maybe TRBD1 (5 bases). Germline-derived CDR1 and CDR2 are SGHVS and FQNEAQ. This CDR3 has 18 amino acids. V lost 5 bases to trimming and J lost 0 bases, with 22 bases between them. This CDR3 reads CASSGSFLGPLANYGYTF. CDR3 coding DNA: TGTGCCAGCAGCGGAAGCTTTTTGGGGCCTCTTGCTAACTATGGCTACACCTTC.

This clonotype was found a few times. This chain joins TRBV6-6 and TRBJ1-5; perhaps TRBD1 as D (5 bases). CDR1 and CDR2 (germline): MNHNY, SVGAGI (reference sequence). The length of the CDR3 is 13 residues. The CDR3 nucleotides are TGTGCTACAGGACCAAATAGCAATCAGCCCCAGCATTTT. Its protein is CATGPNSNQPQHF.

This clonotype was observed a handful of times. The rearrangement uses TRBV10-3 and TRBJ2-7; D call uncertain. Germline values: CDR1 ENHRY, CDR2 SYGVKD. The CDR3 extends over 12 amino acids. V lost 4 bases and J 3 bases, leaving 7 bases between the germline ends. The CDR3 loop is CAISGDHYEQYF. The DNA for the CDR3 is TGTGCCATCAGTGGAGACCACTACGAGCAGTACTTC.

This clonotype was seen more than once but under ten times. The chain joins TRBV12-3 or TRBV12-4 to TRBJ2-7, with 8 bases identical to TRBD2. This CDR3 is 14 amino acids long. Trimming at V came to 5 bases and at J to 5 bases, leaving 8 bases not matched to a gene. CDR3 nucleotide sequence: TGTGCCAGCAGTGGGGGACTAGGGATCGACGAGCAGTACTTC. Translated, it gives CASSGGLGIDEQYF.

The chain couples TRBV15 to TRBJ2-7; 11 bases match TRBD1. In germline, CDR1 is LNHNV, CDR2 YYDKDF (reference sequence). V lost 3 bases, J lost 6 bases, and 4 bases stayed unmatched. The CDR3 length is 14 residues. The CDR3 DNA sequence: TGTGCCACCAGCAGGGACAGGGGGCGCGGCGAGCAGTACTTC. This translates into CATSRDRGRGEQYF. The entire variable domain, with the rest obtained from reference TRBV15 and TRBJ2-7, is as follows: DAMVIQNPRYQVTQFGKPVTLSCSQTLNHNVMYWYQQKSSQAPKLLFHYYDKDFNNEADTPDNFQSRRPNTSFCFLDIRSPGLGDTAMYLCATSRDRGRGEQYFGPGTRLTVT.

This chain's CDR3 is CSVRDSSTDTQYF. DNA for the CDR3: TGCAGCGTCCGGGACAGCAGCACAGATACGCAGTATTTT. The genes are TRBV29-1 and TRBJ2-3, with 7 bases lining up with TRBD1. J gave up 0 bases and V 6 bases, and 3 bases lay outside the gene matches. Germline CDR1 reads SQVTM; CDR2 reads ANQGSEA. The CDR3 sequence is 13 residues long.

The chain couples TRBV29-1 to TRBJ2-5; the D gene could be TRBD1 or TRBD2 (5 bases each). Germline values: CDR1 SQVTM, CDR2 ANQGSEA. The CDR3 runs 11 residues. V was shortened by 5 bases and J by 5 bases, with 9 bases between the two germline ends. The CDR3 DNA reads as TGCAGCGTTTCGTGGGGGGAGACCCAGTACTTC. This gives the protein CSVSWGETQYF.

This clonotype was counted ten times or more. The genes are TRBV7-2 and TRBJ1-2; possibly TRBD1 for D (5 bases). The germline gives CDR1 SGHTA, CDR2 FQGNSA. The CDR3 is 15 residues long. Trimming removed 1 base at V and 6 bases at J, with 15 bases between. Here the CDR3 DNA reads TGTGCCAGCAGCTTAGTAAGACAGCCTAAGGATGGCTACACCTTC. It specifies CASSLVRQPKDGYTF.

J is TRBJ2-3 and V is TRBV27, with 8 bases that match TRBD2. The CDR3 extends over 13 amino acids. Trimming at V came to 7 bases and at J to 5 bases, leaving 5 bases not matched to a gene. Germline lookup yields CDR1 MNHEY and CDR2 SMNVEV (reference sequence). Here the CDR3 DNA reads TGTGCCAGCACCCCGGGGGGGGGAGATACGCAGTATTTT. It is translated as CASTPGGGDTQYF.

CDR3: CASSERSPYEQYV. CDR3 in DNA: TGCGCCAGCAGTGAGAGGTCGCCCTACGAGCAGTACGTC. This chain links TRBV10-2 with TRBJ2-7, with D uncertain. The CDR3 consists of 13 residues. Trimming pared 2 bases from V and 2 bases from J, leaving 7 bases between. Germline V gives CDR1 WSHSY, CDR2 SAAADI.

Only a few counts were recorded for this clonotype. The rearrangement joins TRBV20-1 to TRBJ1-6; D remains ambiguous. V was pared by 0 bases and J by 0 bases, with 6 bases between. Looked up from germline, CDR1 is DFQATT and CDR2 is SNEGSKA (reference sequence). CDR3 length equals 15 residues. CDR3 DNA: TGCAGTGCTAGAGACCCCAGCTCCTATAATTCACCCCTCCACTTT. Its translation: CSARDPSSYNSPLHF.

This clonotype was recorded at least ten times. This chain uses TRBV12-3 or TRBV12-4 with TRBJ1-1; D call uncertain. V shed 3 bases and J shed 4 bases, with 6 bases lying between them. The CDR3 sequence is 12 residues long. The CDR3 loop reads CASSFSITEAFF. CDR3 nucleotide sequence: TGTGCCAGCAGTTTCAGTATCACTGAAGCTTTCTTT.